The rows below give T cell receptor beta chains drawn from one sample of a study of CD8 T cells in ankylosing spondylitis. TCRdb itself ran the 5' RACE reads through MiXCR, one entry per CDR3 protein. Here the sample spans more than 250,000 distinct CDR3 sequences, approximately 10% being singletons. The sequencing sample was made of blood, either unsorted or a sorted T cell fraction (not recorded which). The source of these receptors is a female donor with ankylosing spondylitis or in good health (not recorded which). The CDR3 runs from the conserved cysteine through the conserved F or W. The size field is filled for only some rows; it gives once, few, many or a size class.

V	size	CDR3
TRBV7-9	few	CASSLVGGRADNEQFF
TRBV10-3	many	CAITAGGTGDTQYF
TRBV4-1	many	CASSQESVDTQYF
TRBV12-3/TRBV12-4	many	CASSFLDGEQYF
TRBV10-3	.	CAISESRQGRAEAFF
TRBV5-5	many	CASTPTGLSGNTIYF
TRBV5-6	many	CASSLRPSGTGELFF
TRBV6-5	.	CASRSSGRETQYF
TRBV28	many	CASSARQGTGTGELFF
TRBV9	many	CASSVETSGGSPGGQFF
TRBV20-1	many	CSAVDFPKSYNEQFF
TRBV5-4	many	CASSSLLRDRVVVHRSELFF
TRBV7-2	many	CASSETTVRRGEQYF
TRBV25-1	.	CASSEGGICGELFF
TRBV2	.	CASAMSTDTQYF
TRBV28	many	CASKGIYEQYF
TRBV19	many	CASSPSVGRGSYEQYF
TRBV20-1	.	CSARHREGEAYEQYF
TRBV18	many	CASSSTGTGALNEQYF
TRBV24-1	many	CATSDPRTGYPNIQYF
TRBV19	once	CASSLDRGHRTEAFF
TRBV5-5	.	CASSLGGQGGETQYF
TRBV6-5	few	CASSSEGSAFF
TRBV5-6	many	CASSPSGRSTDTQYF
TRBV7-8	many	CASSLGAQGSGELFF
TRBV7-2	few	CASSFPPFRDTQYF
TRBV25-1	many	CASSAYRSYNEQFF
TRBV5-6	many	CASSSYRDNQPQHF
TRBV5-1	many	CASSLGQPSYEQYF
TRBV7-8	.	CASSLGQGTGYEQYF
TRBV7-8	.	CASSLRRLAERKETQYF
TRBV12-3/TRBV12-4	many	CASSVTGTALEAFF
TRBV5-6	many	CASSLNWQGNTEAFF
TRBV12-3/TRBV12-4	many	CASSLRGSSEQYF
TRBV12-3/TRBV12-4	many	CASSLANNSPLHF
TRBV5-1	many	CASSPEGIRNEQFF
TRBV28	few	CASTLGGTPPFEQYF
TRBV5-6	few	CASIDRGTGELFF
TRBV18	few	CASSPDQAVYNEQFF
TRBV10-3	many	CAISLLADAYNEQFF
TRBV27	many	CASSEPGTQVTDTQYF
TRBV7-9	.	CASTKAGADSPLHF
TRBV28	few	CASRVWGTGVYNEQFF
TRBV20-1	many	CSASARSRETQYF
TRBV7-9	many	CASSRGSGPTLLYF